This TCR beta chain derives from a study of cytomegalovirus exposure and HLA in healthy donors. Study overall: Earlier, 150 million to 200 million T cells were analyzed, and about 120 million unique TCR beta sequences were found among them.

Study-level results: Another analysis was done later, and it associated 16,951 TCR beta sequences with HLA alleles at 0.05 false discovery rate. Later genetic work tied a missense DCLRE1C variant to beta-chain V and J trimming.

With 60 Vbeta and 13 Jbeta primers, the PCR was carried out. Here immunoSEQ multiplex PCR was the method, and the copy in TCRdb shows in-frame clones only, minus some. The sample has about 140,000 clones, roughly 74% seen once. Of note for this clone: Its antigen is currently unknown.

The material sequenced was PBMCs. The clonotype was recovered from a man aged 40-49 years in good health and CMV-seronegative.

CDR3 protein: CASSPTDMNTEAFF. As DNA, the CDR3 is TGTGCCAGCTCACCGACAGACATGAACACTGAAGCTTTCTTT. The chain employs TRBV18 and TRBJ1-1; D may be TRBD1 (5 bases). CDR1 is KGHSH and CDR2 is LQKENI in the germline V gene. The CDR3 has 14 residues. V lost 3 bases and J lost 0, with 8 bases in between.